These 32 T cell receptor beta chains were all obtained from the same sample, sequenced in a study of cytomegalovirus exposure and HLA in healthy donors. Primers included in the PCR were 60 Vbeta and 13 Jbeta primers. Assay: immunoSEQ multiplex PCR; the TCRdb copy retains only in-frame clones and omits some. The sample holds around 130,000 clones; around 8.5% are singletons and the top ten take about 5.5%. The sequenced material came from PBMCs. The source of these receptors is a man between 40 and 49 years old in good health and CMV-seronegative.

This clone was counted a few times. The rearrangement joins TRBV30 to TRBJ2-5, with TRBD2 identical over 12 bases. Germline V gives CDR1 GTSNPN, CDR2 SVGIG (reference sequence). Unmatched junction bases numbered 18, after V lost 4 bases and J lost 3 bases. The CDR3 contains 19 residues. The CDR3 loop reads CAWNKRASGGARGKETQYF. As DNA, the CDR3 is TGTGCCTGGAATAAGCGTGCTAGCGGGGGGGCTAGAGGGAAAGAGACCCAGTACTTC.

This clone was picked up a small number of times. The CDR3 loop reads CASSQDGLAGGNYNEQFF. The DNA of the CDR3 is TGCGCCAGCAGCCAAGATGGGCTAGCGGGGGGCAATTACAATGAGCAGTTCTTC. This sequence joins TRBV4-3 and TRBJ2-1; 11 bases are shared with TRBD2. With V trimmed by 0 bases and J by 4 bases, 8 bases remained unmatched. This CDR3 spans 18 amino acids. Germline V gene lookup returns CDR1 LGHNA and CDR2 YSLEER.

This clone was found a few times. This chain joins TRBV2 and TRBJ1-1, with D possibly matching TRBD1 (6 bases). Germline values: CDR1 SNHLY, CDR2 FYNNEI. The CDR3 runs to 14 residues. With 5 bases removed from V and 5 bases from J, the gap between germline ends came to 15 bases. CDR3: CASSQNRVSTEAFF. For the CDR3, the DNA is TGTGCCAGCAGTCAAAACAGGGTTTCGACTGAAGCTTTCTTT.

V is TRBV6-4 and J is TRBJ1-2, with a weak D call TRBD1 (5 bases). V was pared by 6 bases and J by 2 bases, with 13 bases between. The germline gives CDR1 MRHNA, CDR2 SNTAGT. This CDR3 comprises 14 residues. CDR3 sequence: CASSPEGRNYGYTF. CDR3 nucleotides: TGTGCCAGCAGCCCAGAGGGGAGGAACTATGGCTACACCTTC.

The rearrangement joins TRBV7-8 to TRBJ1-1; 8 positions agree with TRBD1. Germline loops: CDR1 SGHVS, CDR2 FQNEAQ. The length of the CDR3 is 16 residues. The trim removed 4 bases at V and 3 bases at J, leaving 10 bases unmatched. The CDR3 here is CASSYAGGGAYTEAFF. The CDR3 DNA is TGTGCCAGCAGCTACGCAGGGGGCGGTGCGTACACTGAAGCTTTCTTT.

This clone came up a few times. This rearrangement joins TRBV9 to TRBJ2-2; TRBD2 agrees at 8 bases. Trimming cost V 2 bases and J 5 bases; bases outside gene matches: 2. This CDR3 comprises 14 residues. Germline values: CDR1 SGDLS, CDR2 YYNGEE. In DNA form, the CDR3 reads TGTGCCAGCAGCGTCTCGGGGGGGACCGGGGAGCTGTTTTTT. Translation gives CASSVSGGTGELFF.

This clone was counted between two and nine times. The J gene is TRBJ2-5, the V gene TRBV27; 8 positions match TRBD2. This CDR3 spans 20 amino acids. Germline CDR1 reads MNHEY; CDR2 reads SMNVEV (reference sequence). V gave up 0 bases and J gave up 1 base; unmatched junction bases: 16. CDR3 nucleotide sequence: TGTGCCAGCAGTTTATCTTTGGCGGGGGGCCGTCAAGCGACCCAAGAGACCCAGTACTTC. It is translated as CASSLSLAGGRQATQETQYF.

In its sample, this clone was seen a few times. The gene calls are TRBV7-9 and TRBJ1-3; no definite D call. V shed 2 bases and J shed 0 bases, with 8 bases lying between them. The CDR3 contains 15 residues. Germline CDR1 is SEHNR and CDR2 is FQNEAQ (reference sequence). CDR3 loop: CASSLWSGSGNTIYF. CDR3 coding DNA: TGTGCCAGCAGCTTATGGTCAGGCTCTGGAAACACCATATATTTT.

This clone was observed a handful of times. The chain recombines TRBV10-3 with TRBJ2-2; TRBD1 agrees at 7 bases. The junction had 10 bases not matched to a gene; V was cut back by 8 bases and J by 4 bases. CDR1 and CDR2 from the germline V gene are ENHRY and SYGVKD. The CDR3 contains 15 residues. CDR3 in DNA: TGTGCCATCCGACCGACAGGGATTGGCACCGGGGAGCTGTTTTTT. Translated: CAIRPTGIGTGELFF.

This clone was counted only a few times. The chain uses TRBV11-3 and TRBJ2-7; D is possibly TRBD1 (5 bases). There are 14 residues in the CDR3. From germline, CDR1 is SGHNT and CDR2 YENEEA. V was clipped by 0 bases and J by 4 bases, with 10 bases between them. CDR3 amino acids: CASSLDGQGYEQYF. In DNA form, the CDR3 reads TGTGCCAGCAGCTTAGACGGCCAGGGATACGAGCAGTACTTC.

The chain is built from TRBV30 and TRBJ1-1; TRBD1 matches 7 bases. The V segment lost 5 bases and the J segment 6 bases; nucleotides outside the gene matches: 6. Germline V CDR1 and CDR2: GTSNPN, SVGIG (reference sequence). There are 12 residues in the CDR3. The CDR3 spells CAWDPGTAEAFF. The CDR3 DNA sequence: TGTGCCTGGGATCCCGGGACAGCTGAAGCTTTCTTT.

The rearrangement links TRBV10-2 to TRBJ1-1; the D gene is possibly TRBD1 (5 bases). Germline V gives CDR1 WSHSY, CDR2 SAAADI. V lost 5 bases to trimming and J lost 11 bases, with 27 bases between them. This CDR3 has 16 amino acids. The CDR3 sequence: CASSLRALEGFEDAFF. The CDR3 coding sequence is TGCGCCAGCAGTCTCAGGGCGTTGGAGGGTTTTGAAGACGCTTTCTTT.

The chain has TRBV4-3 and TRBJ1-2; a weak D match, TRBD1 (6 bases). There are 14 residues in the CDR3. With 0 bases removed from V and 8 bases from J, the gap between germline ends came to 13 bases. The V gene's germline CDR1 is LGHNA and CDR2 YSLEER. The CDR3 nucleotides are TGCGCCAGCAGCCAAGATGGGGGCGCGAGGGGCTACACCTTC. This encodes CASSQDGGARGYTF.

The rearrangement joins TRBV19 to TRBJ2-1, with 10 positions matching TRBD1. V lost 9 bases, J lost 6 bases, and 8 bases stayed unmatched. Germline-derived CDR1 and CDR2 are LNHDA and SQIVND (reference sequence). This CDR3 has 14 residues. CDR3 in DNA: TGTGCCAGCCGGGACAGGGGAACGGTCAATGAGCAGTTCTTC. This encodes CASRDRGTVNEQFF.

The CDR3 loop reads CASRTGGEHTQYF. Here the CDR3 DNA reads TGTGCCAGCAGGACAGGGGGAGAACATACGCAGTATTTT. The chain carries TRBV28 and TRBJ2-3, with TRBD1 matching 9 bases. The V segment lost 6 bases and the J segment 7 bases; nucleotides outside the gene matches: 5. CDR1 and CDR2 from the germline V gene are MDHEN and SYDVKM. The CDR3 sequence is 13 residues long. Variable domain in full (rest from reference TRBV28 and TRBJ2-3): DVKVTQSSRYLVKRTGEKVFLECVQDMDHENMFWYRQDPGLGLRLIYFSYDVKMKEKGDIPEGYSVSREKKERFSLILESASTNQTSMYLCASRTGGEHTQYFGPGTRLTVL.

The V call is TRBV30, the J call TRBJ2-1; no definite D call. This CDR3 has 10 amino acids. Per germline, CDR1 GTSNPN and CDR2 SVGIG (reference sequence). Trimming cost V 3 bases and J 8 bases, with 5 bases left between them. The CDR3 DNA reads TGTGCCTGGAGATCCGATGAGCAGTTCTTC. Encoded protein: CAWRSDEQFF.

The chain carries TRBV5-1 and TRBJ1-5; possibly TRBD1 for D (5 bases). The germline gives CDR1 SGHRS, CDR2 YFSETQ. The CDR3 length is 14 residues. V was cut by 3 bases and J by 3 bases, with 10 bases left in between. The CDR3 region is CASSSRQPNQPQHF. Written as DNA, the CDR3 is TGCGCCAGCAGCTCGCGACAGCCCAATCAGCCCCAGCATTTT. The whole variable domain, filled in from reference TRBV5-1 and TRBJ1-5, reads KAGVTQTPRYLIKTRGQQVTLSCSPISGHRSVSWYQQTPGQGLQFLFEYFSETQRNKGNFPGRFSGRQFSNSRSEMNVSTLELGDSALYLCASSSRQPNQPQHFGDGTRLSIL.

The chain links TRBV14 to TRBJ1-3; D uncertain. V was shortened by 4 bases and J by 0 bases, with 13 bases between the two germline ends. Germline CDR1 is SGHDN and CDR2 is FVKESK. There are 16 residues in the CDR3. The DNA for the CDR3 is TGTGCCAGCAGCCTGACATTCCGTTACTCTGGAAACACCATATATTTT. Protein: CASSLTFRYSGNTIYF.

The chain employs TRBV5-8 and TRBJ2-5; 7 nucleotides line up with TRBD2. Looked up from germline, CDR1 is SGHTS and CDR2 is YDEGEE. J gave up 5 bases and V 4 bases, and 8 bases lay outside the gene matches. This CDR3 has 14 amino acids. CDR3 nucleotides: TGTGCCAGCAGCGACCGGACTAGGCGGGAGACCCAGTACTTC. This translates into CASSDRTRRETQYF. The full variable domain, completed using reference TRBV5-8 and TRBJ2-5, is EAGVTQSPTHLIKTRGQQATLRCSPISGHTSVYWYQQALGLGLQFLLWYDEGEERNRGNFPPRFSGRQFPNYSSELNVNALELEDSALYLCASSDRTRRETQYFGPGTRLLVL.

This clone was seen a few times. The J gene is TRBJ1-2, the V gene TRBV7-8; D might be TRBD1 (5 bases). In germline, CDR1 is SGHVS, CDR2 FQNEAQ. Deletions cut 5 bases from V and 4 bases from J, with 17 bases between. The CDR3 loop spans 15 amino acids. CDR3 DNA sequence: TGTGCCAGCAGCCAACTCCAGGGAGGGATCTATGGCTACACCTTC. Translating gives CASSQLQGGIYGYTF.

CDR3 DNA: TGTGCCAGCAGTTCCTACCCCGGGGATCGACCCCCTGAAGCTTTCTTT. Translated, it gives CASSSYPGDRPPEAFF. V is TRBV6-6 and J is TRBJ1-1; D unclear. Germline assignment: CDR1 MNHNY and CDR2 SVGAGI (reference sequence). The CDR3 spans 16 residues. The ends were cut back, 4 bases at V and 6 bases at J, with 21 bases in the middle.

This clone occurred a few times. The rearrangement joins TRBV27 to TRBJ1-2, with a tentative D call TRBD1 (6 bases). Germline-derived CDR1 and CDR2 are MNHEY and SMNVEV (reference sequence). V dropped 5 bases and J dropped 4 bases, with 17 bases sitting between them. CDR3 length: 15 amino acids. The CDR3 nucleotides read TGTGCCAGCAGTCCGGCGGGCAGGGGCGTCTATGGCTACACCTTC. Protein: CASSPAGRGVYGYTF.

This clone has just a few counts. This chain links TRBV5-6 with TRBJ1-5; D uncertain. V was pared by 0 bases and J by 5 bases, with 6 bases between. This CDR3 contains 13 residues. Germline-derived CDR1 and CDR2 are SGHDT and YYEEEE. The CDR3 nucleotides are TGTGCCAGCAGCTTGGGGCAAGATCAGCCCCAGCATTTT. Protein product: CASSLGQDQPQHF.

The chain recombines TRBV7-6 with TRBJ2-1, with 8 bases lining up with TRBD2. Trimming cost V 0 bases and J 6 bases; bases outside gene matches: 4. This CDR3 spans 15 amino acids. Germline values: CDR1 SGHVS, CDR2 FNYEAQ. CDR3 bases: TGTGCCAGCAGCTTAGCAGCGGGGGTGGCCAATGAGCAGTTCTTC. Translation: CASSLAAGVANEQFF.

This chain uses TRBV5-1 with TRBJ2-4; tentative D call: TRBD2 (5 bases). Trimming removed 4 bases from V and 2 bases from J, with 13 bases in between. From germline, CDR1 is SGHRS and CDR2 YFSETQ. This CDR3 region has 15 residues. This chain's CDR3 is CASSREVASKNIQYF. The CDR3 nucleotides read TGCGCCAGCAGCCGGGAAGTTGCGTCCAAAAACATTCAGTACTTC.

This chain joins TRBV7-9 and TRBJ1-2, with D unclear. CDR3 length: 13 residues. Germline loops: CDR1 SEHNR, CDR2 FQNEAQ (reference sequence). V was pared by 7 bases and J by 1 base, with 10 bases between. CDR3 residues: CASKRGVNYGYTF. CDR3 sequence (DNA): TGTGCCAGCAAGCGGGGTGTTAACTATGGCTACACCTTC. Using reference TRBV7-9 and TRBJ1-2 for the parts outside the CDR3, the full variable domain is DTGVSQNPRHKITKRGQNVTFRCDPISEHNRLYWYRQTLGQGPEFLTYFQNEAQLEKSRLLSDRFSAERPKGSFSTLEIQRTEQGDSAMYLCASKRGVNYGYTFGSGTRLTVV.

This clone was counted between two and nine times. This CDR3 is CAWSEFLAGVVNEQFF. In nucleotides, the CDR3 is TGTGCCTGGAGTGAATTCCTAGCGGGGGTGGTCAATGAGCAGTTCTTC. The gene calls are TRBV30 and TRBJ2-1, with TRBD2 matching over 10 bases. The CDR3 runs to 16 residues. J lost 6 bases, V lost 1 base, and 9 bases had no gene match. Germline V CDR1 and CDR2: GTSNPN, SVGIG (reference sequence).

V gene TRBV4-1 combines with J gene TRBJ2-3; TRBD2 matches 12 bases. From germline, CDR1 is MGHRA and CDR2 YSYEKL. V lost 4 bases to trimming and J lost 4 bases; unmatched junction nucleotides: 12. The CDR3 extends over 18 amino acids. Here the CDR3 reads CASSPDELAGGIADTQYF. CDR3 coding DNA: TGCGCCAGCAGCCCGGACGAGCTAGCGGGGGGGATCGCAGATACGCAGTATTTT.

The rearrangement links TRBV4-2 to TRBJ1-2; the D gene is possibly TRBD1 (5 bases). Germline V gives CDR1 LGHNA, CDR2 YNFKEQ. The CDR3 covers 14 residues. Trimming removed 0 bases at V and 6 bases at J, with 11 bases between. The CDR3 DNA reads as TGTGCCAGCAGCCAAGATGAAAAGGGGCATGGCTACACCTTC. Amino acids: CASSQDEKGHGYTF.

The chain is built from TRBV2 and TRBJ1-2, with D perhaps TRBD1 (6 bases). CDR1 SNHLY and CDR2 FYNNEI come from the germline V gene. The CDR3 length is 13 residues. V shed 1 base and J shed 8 bases, with 11 bases lying between them. The CDR3 sequence is CASSEEQGRGYTF. The CDR3 bases are TGTGCCAGCAGTGAAGAACAGGGAAGGGGCTACACCTTC.

V gene TRBV7-2 combines with J gene TRBJ2-1; D is unresolved. CDR3 size: 12 residues. CDR1 is SGHTA, CDR2 FQGNSA, per germline. V was shortened by 3 bases and J by 3 bases, with 3 bases between the two germline ends. DNA for the CDR3: TGTGCCAGCAGCTTCAACTACAATGAGCAGTTCTTC. It specifies CASSFNYNEQFF.

The rearrangement links TRBV27 to TRBJ1-6, with D perhaps TRBD1 (6 bases). The CDR3 runs 17 residues. Trimming cost V 0 bases and J 0 bases, with 9 bases left between them. Germline CDR1 is MNHEY and CDR2 is SMNVEV (reference sequence). The CDR3 spells CASSLSQGFSYNSPLHF. CDR3 DNA: TGTGCCAGCAGTTTATCTCAGGGGTTCTCCTATAATTCACCCCTCCACTTT.